The rows below give T cell receptor beta chains drawn from one sample of a study of blood T cells in healthy people across ages. TCRdb processed the 5' RACE reads anew with MiXCR; each CDR3 protein has one entry. Of about 1,500,000 distinct CDR3 sequences listed, 28% were seen once; the top ten hold 7.7%. The sample taken for sequencing was blood. The origin of the receptors is a woman younger than 45 in good health. The conserved cysteine and the conserved F or W are not part of the CDR3 here.

TRBJ2-3,TRBV12-3/TRBV12-4,ASSLSYQADTQY
TRBJ2-3,TRBV19,ASRVKTTDTQY
TRBJ2-4,TRBV2,ATAGGLRDIQY
TRBJ2-1,TRBV9,ASRKGGDSYNEQF
TRBJ2-1,TRBV20-1,SAEGTSGGSYNEQF
TRBJ1-1,TRBV5-1,ASSASGPWTTGEAF
TRBJ1-1,TRBV5-5,ASSLPDSGGVGGMNTEAF
TRBJ2-4,TRBV10-3,AISESQNKNIRY
TRBJ2-3,TRBV5-1,ASSAGTAGDTQY
TRBJ1-2,TRBV6-6,ASSTLGYGYT
TRBJ2-7,TRBV5-5,ASSWGLAGEDSYEQY
TRBJ2-1,TRBV7-2,ASSMGQFNEQF
TRBJ1-1,TRBV5-1,ASSFRGGETEAF
TRBJ2-5,TRBV27,ASSIGGIGETQY
TRBJ2-4,TRBV10-3,AIKPGQGENIQY
TRBJ2-7,TRBV2,ASSGQGLNYNEQY
TRBJ2-6,TRBV2,ASRTEGLPANVLT
TRBJ1-4,TRBV6-5,ASSFTGGREKLF
TRBJ2-5,TRBV6-5,ASRRGQGWMETQY
TRBJ2-2,TRBV7-9,ASSSDSRRTGELF
TRBJ1-2,TRBV7-2,ASSLEDRVYGYT
TRBJ1-1,TRBV5-1,ASSLVGGVGTEAF
TRBJ2-2,TRBV2,ASSDREAAGELF
TRBJ2-4,TRBV5-1,ASSLAGTGLHIQY
TRBJ2-5,TRBV12-3/TRBV12-4,ASSLASSGGETQY
TRBJ2-3,TRBV24-1,ATSDAETDTQY
TRBJ2-3,TRBV9,ASSVTVETDTQY
TRBJ1-1,TRBV10-3,AISESGAANTEAF
TRBJ2-3,TRBV27,ASSPLEPLDTQY
TRBJ2-1,TRBV7-9,ASREGLAGVSEQF
TRBJ2-1,TRBV7-2,ASSFIVSAGGNNEQF
TRBJ2-3,TRBV5-1,ASSLGGDLQDTQY
TRBJ1-1,TRBV28,ASSYLGYRTEAF
TRBJ2-3,TRBV18,ASSPPGLAGGADTQY
TRBJ1-1,TRBV11-3,ASSSPGGYEGTEAF
TRBJ1-5,TRBV28,ASRTGDRPQH
TRBJ2-2,TRBV7-3,ASSLSSRQVAGELF
TRBJ2-5,TRBV20-1,SAARTETQY
TRBJ2-7,TRBV7-6,AGSLLVGQYDEQY
TRBJ1-1,TRBV20-1,SARDPELNTEAF
TRBJ2-7,TRBV20-1,SARRQGSHEQY
TRBJ1-1,TRBV7-2,ASSLVYRGSTTEAF
TRBJ2-5,TRBV12-3/TRBV12-4,ASSLSGQKTQY
TRBJ2-1,TRBV2,ASSERAGGLRDEQF
TRBJ2-7,TRBV12-5,ASGLSRDRGYEQY
TRBJ2-5,TRBV15,ATSTSRAEETQY
TRBJ1-2,TRBV28,ASRLSDRVDGYT
TRBJ2-3,TRBV5-1,ASSLSLGVSTDTQY
TRBJ2-6,TRBV5-1,ASSSPGEAGANVLT
TRBJ2-1,TRBV5-1,ASSPPASYNEQF